This TCR gamma chain appears in the sequencing data of a study of Vδ1+ human thymocytes (dated by TCRdb to the late 2010s). Study-wide context: The study characterised mRNA-level TRG and TRD CDR3 repertoires of highly purified Vdelta1+ thymocytes from young children as a data resource. Validation of the multiplex-based CDR3 amplicon strategy against 5'RACE-based CDR3 amplicon generation methods had been performed previously. Study-wide findings and limitations: Thymic TRG and TRD repertoires appeared highly polyclonal with Gaussian CDR3 length distributions, unlike oligoclonal peripheral blood repertoires. Many TRG clonotypes were shared between donors (up to about 6.9x10^3), whereas TRD repertoires were essentially private (max about 120 shared). Even though sort purity was high, around a fifth of thymic TRD sequences were Vdelta2 (and few were Vdelta3), which was not the case for the peripheral blood Vdelta1+ controls. Because no clustering by age or sex was observed, donors were not stratified by these variables in the analyses. Because unexpected Vdelta2 sequences could lead to misinterpretation of bulk repertoire data, the authors recommended using highly purified populations and validating at the single-cell level.

Inclusive of the bounding cysteine and phenylalanine, the CDR3 is 14 residues long. Of all the DNA, just the CDR3 is kept, 42 bases in frame from base 1. Reading the germline V gene gives CDR1 EGSTGY and CDR2 YDSYTSSV. V is cut back by 2 bases and J by 6 bases, with 10 bases in the junction unmatched. About this clone itself: What antigen it recognizes has not been identified. No much larger clonotype is one base removed from it; base qualities were not supplied.

Thymic samples were depleted of alphabeta T cells, then CD3+ TCRVdelta1+ TCRVdelta2- thymocytes were FACS-sorted. The purity of the sorted Vdelta1+ thymocytes fell between roughly 97% and 99.6%. The thymic specimens were obtained from about eight paediatric patients who were undergoing corrective cardiac surgery and ranged in age from about 5 days to 17 months. The thymic tissue was dispersed, and mononuclear cells were isolated using a Histopaque-1077 density gradient. Staining used anti-TCRVdelta1 clone TS8.2, anti-TCRVdelta2 clone B6, anti-CD3 clone HIT3a and anti-TCRalphabeta clone IP26 antibodies. RNA was isolated using the RNeasy mini kit, and reverse transcription was performed with Superscript III. To generate the CDR3 amplicons, a multiplex PCR was run using pooled V-gene forward primers together with a constant-region reverse primer that carried Illumina adaptor overhangs. After gel purification, the amplicons were indexed with Nextera index primers over about 8 extra PCR cycles and then purified using AMPure XP beads. Libraries were sequenced on an Illumina MiSeq with paired-end 250 bp reads, dual indexing and around 22% PhiX spike-in. In the paper's pipeline: FastQC was used to check read quality, and ea-utils fastq-join was used to merge TRG read pairs. IMGT/HighV-QUEST was used to annotate the sequences, only productive sequences with an unambiguous V-gene assignment were kept, and clonotypes were defined as sequences sharing an identical CDR3 sequence. Downstream analysis used VDJtools 1.1.1, tcR 2.2.3, Treemap and vegan Shannon diversity in R 3.4.4. TCRdb called clones from the public reads with CATT, and repeated DNA sequences were later combined into one row. The V and J calls shown here were made by TCRdb, not taken from the authors' results. The sample yields 10,000 or so gamma-chain clones; around 40% were counted once. In total, the top ten clones hold roughly 2% of the sample.

The receptor chain draws on TRGV4 and TRGJ1 or TRGJ2. This receptor was obtained from a boy under two years old who had congenital heart surgery. Sample: Vdelta1+ gamma-delta thymocytes from the thymus. According to the study, the label for this sample's cell subset or site signals: FACS-sorted CD3+ TCRalphabeta- TCRVdelta1+ TCRVdelta2- thymocytes. The nucleotide sequence reads as follows: TGTGCCACCTGGGATGCCTTCACCCCTTATAAGAAACTCTTT. Its protein is CATWDAFTPYKKLF.